This TCR beta chain was captured by sequencing in a study of blood T cell repertoires in COVID-19. Study overall: Material from acute and convalescent COVID-19 was sourced from the United States, Italy and Spain. PBMCs, B-cell-depleted T cells, or T cells provided the cDNA or gDNA that made up the material.

Trimming left V 6 bases short and J 5 bases short, with 19 bases between. CDR1 and CDR2 from the germline V gene are SQVTM and ANQGSEA. This CDR3 comprises 14 residues. Original processing notes: Amplification with reference gene primers provided the estimates of nucleated cell counts. TCRdb keeps only in-frame clones here, not all; method: immunoSEQ multiplex PCR. V and J calls and clone size are as listed in that table; D and trimming were resolved from the DNA. Among about 120,000 clones listed, about 80% were seen once. The rearrangement links TRBV29-1 to TRBJ1-1; D is unclear. This sequence originates from a man in his 70s with acute or convalescent COVID-19. Sequencing used peripheral blood. The CDR3 bases are TGCAGCGTCGGAAGAGGGATGGAGAGGACTGAAGCTTTCTTT. It codes for CSVGRGMERTEAFF. Complete variable domain (other parts from reference TRBV29-1 and TRBJ1-1): SAVISQKPSRDICQRGTSLTIQCQVDSQVTMMFWYRQQPGQSLTLIATANQGSEATYESGFVIDKFPISRPNLTFSTLTVSNMSPEDSSIYLCSVGRGMERTEAFFGQGTRLTVV.